A single sample is the source of the 18 T cell receptor beta chains below, sequenced in a study of blood T cell repertoires in COVID-19. Assay used: immunoSEQ multiplex PCR; TCRdb lists only in-frame clones, some missing. Of under 250,000 clones listed, about 83% were seen once; the top ten hold around 6%. Sequenced input: peripheral blood. The source of these receptors is a woman aged 80 or over with COVID-19, enrolled during active disease.

The rearrangement links TRBV5-1 to TRBJ2-7; D is perhaps TRBD1 (5 bases). Deletions cut 2 bases from V and 5 bases from J, with 14 bases between. This CDR3 comprises 14 residues. CDR1 is SGHRS and CDR2 is YFSETQ in the germline V gene. CDR3 bases: TGCGCCAGCAGCTTCAGGCAGGGCGGCGACGAGCAGTACTTC. Amino acid sequence: CASSFRQGGDEQYF.

This clone was seen a few times. The CDR3 DNA is TGTGCCAGCAGTTATGGTGCGTCTGGCTACACCTTC. It codes for CASSYGASGYTF. The chain links TRBV2 to TRBJ1-2; D gene ambiguous. Trimming took off 5 bases at V and 7 bases at J, with 11 bases between the two ends. Germline V CDR1 and CDR2: SNHLY, FYNNEI. The CDR3 is 12 residues long.

The CDR3 sequence: CASSSGTHQYF. CDR3 in DNA: TGTGCCAGCAGTTCAGGGACACACCAGTACTTC. The V call is TRBV28, the J call TRBJ2-7, with D maybe TRBD1 (6 bases). This CDR3 has 11 amino acids. Per germline, CDR1 MDHEN and CDR2 SYDVKM. V was clipped by 4 bases and J by 10 bases, with 11 bases between them.

The chain joins TRBV7-2 to TRBJ2-5; a possible D gene is TRBD2 (6 bases). The CDR3 runs to 15 residues. The ends were cut back, 8 bases at V and 3 bases at J, with 19 bases in the middle. CDR1 SGHTA and CDR2 FQGNSA come from the germline V gene. CDR3 DNA: TGTGCCAGCTCATCCTCGGGGACTTCGAAAGAGACCCAGTACTTC. Its protein product is CASSSSGTSKETQYF. Complete variable domain (other parts from reference TRBV7-2 and TRBJ2-5): GAGVSQSPSNKVTEKGKDVELRCDPISGHTALYWYRQSLGQGLEFLIYFQGNSAPDKSGLPSDRFSAERTGGSVSTLTIQRTQQEDSAVYLCASSSSGTSKETQYFGPGTRLLVL.

The chain has TRBV5-5 and TRBJ1-5; D uncertain. The CDR3 spans 16 residues. Germline CDR1 and CDR2: SGHKS and YYEKEE (reference sequence). Trimming pared 4 bases from V and 0 bases from J, leaving 14 bases between. CDR3: CASSPGGANSNQPQHF. In DNA, the CDR3 is TGTGCCAGCAGCCCCGGAGGTGCGAATAGCAATCAGCCCCAGCATTTT.

This clone was detected a few times. The chain couples TRBV29-1 to TRBJ2-5; 8 bases are a match to TRBD1. V shed 3 bases and J 4 bases; nucleotides not matched to a gene: 4. Germline V CDR1 and CDR2: SQVTM, ANQGSEA. The CDR3 has 13 amino acids. The CDR3 loop is CSVDRGLGETQYF. Written as DNA, the CDR3 is TGCAGCGTTGACAGGGGGCTGGGAGAGACCCAGTACTTC. The whole variable domain, filled in from reference TRBV29-1 and TRBJ2-5, reads SAVISQKPSRDICQRGTSLTIQCQVDSQVTMMFWYRQQPGQSLTLIATANQGSEATYESGFVIDKFPISRPNLTFSTLTVSNMSPEDSSIYLCSVDRGLGETQYFGPGTRLLVL.

The chain is built from TRBV5-1 and TRBJ1-1, with D unresolved. Germline V gives CDR1 SGHRS, CDR2 YFSETQ. V lost 4 bases to trimming and J lost 5 bases, with 15 bases between them. The CDR3 runs 14 residues. This chain's CDR3 is CASSHDGGKTEAFF. CDR3 DNA sequence: TGCGCCAGCAGCCACGACGGCGGAAAGACTGAAGCTTTCTTT.

The chain couples TRBV7-2 to TRBJ1-6; perhaps TRBD1 as D (5 bases). Trimming left V 1 base short and J 7 bases short, with 14 bases between. Germline loops: CDR1 SGHTA, CDR2 FQGNSA. The CDR3 is made up of 16 amino acids. The CDR3 sequence: CASSLEGRVVNSPLHF. The DNA of the CDR3 is TGTGCCAGCAGCTTAGAGGGCAGGGTGGTGAATTCACCCCTCCACTTT.

This chain uses TRBV5-3 with TRBJ1-5; tentative D call: TRBD1 (5 bases). TRBV5-3 qualifies as an ORF whose function is uncertain. This CDR3 is built from 15 residues. Between the trimmed V and J ends, which lost 4 bases and 0 bases, there was a span of 11 bases. DNA of the CDR3: TGTGCCAGAAGCCGAGACAGTTATAGCAATCAGCCCCAGCATTTT. Amino acids: CARSRDSYSNQPQHF.

The CDR3 region is CASSGQGKGDTQYF. The DNA for the CDR3 is TGCGCCAGCAGCGGTCAGGGCAAGGGAGATACGCAGTATTTT. The genes are TRBV5-1 and TRBJ2-3; D may be TRBD1 (5 bases). Germline V gene lookup returns CDR1 SGHRS and CDR2 YFSETQ. Trimming removed 4 bases at V and 5 bases at J, with 14 bases between. The CDR3 contains 14 residues.

This clone was counted a single time. J is TRBJ1-4 and V is TRBV6-5, with D possibly TRBD1 on 5 matching bases. Germline V CDR1 and CDR2: MNHEY, SVGAGI. Trimming pared 4 bases from V and 8 bases from J, leaving 17 bases between. CDR3 length equals 15 residues. The DNA of the CDR3 is TGTGCCAGCAGTTCCCAGGGATTGCTAAAGGAAAAACTGTTTTTT. Translating gives CASSSQGLLKEKLFF.

The J gene is TRBJ1-5, the V gene TRBV7-6; D is undetermined. The CDR3 is 19 amino acids. In germline, CDR1 is SGHVS, CDR2 FNYEAQ. The V end was cut by 6 bases, the J end by 9 bases, with 33 bases between. The CDR3 loop reads CASSFPPRVRAARGGPQHF. The CDR3 DNA follows: TGTGCCAGCAGTTTCCCCCCCCGGGTGAGGGCCGCTCGAGGTGGGCCCCAGCATTTT.

The chain combines TRBV28 with TRBJ1-1, with 8 bases matching TRBD1. V lost 4 bases and J lost 4; bases outside the gene matches: 8. Germline-derived CDR1 and CDR2 are MDHEN and SYDVKM. CDR3 length equals 15 residues. The CDR3 DNA sequence: TGTGCCAGCAGTTCTCGACAGGGGACTTTCACTGAAGCTTTCTTT. Encoded protein: CASSSRQGTFTEAFF.

The chain links TRBV11-2 to TRBJ2-7; 11 bases agree with TRBD2. Germline CDR1 reads SGHAT; CDR2 reads FQNNGV. CDR3 size: 19 residues. J was trimmed by 1 base and V by 5 bases; bases with no gene match: 16. CDR3 DNA sequence: TGTGCCAGCAGCCCTGCCCGGATTAGCGGGGGGGCAGGGTCCTACGAGCAGTACGTC. It yields the protein CASSPARISGGAGSYEQYV.

The chain couples TRBV6-5 to TRBJ2-3; D perhaps matches TRBD2 (7 bases). Germline CDR1 MNHEY, CDR2 SVGAGI. CDR3 length: 15 residues. Trimming stripped 2 bases from V and 5 bases from J, with 14 bases between. CDR3 nucleotides: TGTGCCAGCAGTTACGGAACAGGGAGGGAAGATACGCAGTATTTT. It encodes CASSYGTGREDTQYF.

The chain employs TRBV7-7 and TRBJ2-5; D gene ambiguous. Per germline, CDR1 SSHAT and CDR2 FNYEAQ (reference sequence). This CDR3 is built from 11 residues. The ends were cut back, 8 bases at V and 4 bases at J, with 8 bases in the middle. The CDR3 bases are TGTGCCAGCGGTCCGAGAGAGACCCAGTACTTC. Translation gives CASGPRETQYF.

The gene calls are TRBV28 and TRBJ1-3; 7 bases line up with TRBD1. Germline V CDR1 and CDR2: MDHEN, SYDVKM. Trimming took 8 bases from V and 4 from J; bases not matched to a gene: 11. This CDR3 comprises 15 residues. The CDR3 DNA reads TGTGCCAGCGTTCTAAGGGACAGCCTAGGAAACACCATATATTTT. Translated, it gives CASVLRDSLGNTIYF.

This chain uses TRBV19 with TRBJ1-2; D remains unclear. The CDR3 contains 13 residues. Trimming pared 3 bases from V and 6 bases from J, leaving 11 bases between. Germline CDR1 reads LNHDA; CDR2 reads SQIVND (reference sequence). The CDR3 here is CASSINGWDGYTF. The CDR3 DNA reads TGTGCCAGTAGTATTAACGGGTGGGATGGCTACACCTTC.